Listed below are T cell receptor beta chains from one sample, sequenced in a study of regulatory T cells in long-lasting Graves disease. TCRdb independently ran MiXCR on the multiplex PCR reads; one entry per CDR3 protein. The data show about 660,000 distinct CDR3 sequences, roughly 30% seen once. Sequencing used peripheral blood mononuclear cells (PBMCs), obtained when the disease was refractory, from a patient treated with antithyroid drugs. The source is a female donor with Graves disease. Both conserved end residues are part of each CDR3. A D gene is named only where the DNA matches it firmly. Rows may omit the clone size; those that give it use once, few, many or a size class.

d_call j_call clone_size v_call cdr3_aa cdr3_nt
NA TRBJ2-3 NA TRBV10-3 CAISSGADTQYF TGTGCCATCAGCTCAGGGGCAGATACGCAGTATTTT
TRBD2 TRBJ2-7 NA TRBV6-1 CASNPGTSSREQYF TGTGCCAGCAATCCCGGGACTAGCTCTCGTGAGCAGTACTTC
NA TRBJ1-1 NA TRBV29-1 CSVEPIKLRVGTEAFF TGCAGCGTTGAACCGATCAAACTAAGGGTCGGCACTGAAGCTTTCTTT
NA TRBJ2-7 few TRBV2 CASSPGLRYEQYF TGTGCCAGCAGCCCGGGACTCCGTTACGAGCAGTACTTC
TRBD1 TRBJ1-5 NA TRBV20-1 CSAIPGQHAPYSNQPQHF TGCAGTGCGATACCGGGACAGCACGCTCCCTATAGCAATCAGCCCCAGCATTTT
TRBD2 TRBJ2-5 NA TRBV20-1 CSAGSGGGETQYF TGCAGTGCTGGCAGCGGGGGAGGGGAGACCCAGTACTTC
TRBD2 TRBJ2-1 NA TRBV20-1 CSARDLGTSGYNEQFF TGCAGTGCTAGAGATCTAGGGACTAGCGGGTACAATGAGCAGTTCTTC
NA TRBJ1-1 few TRBV25-1 CASSDPTENTEAFF TGTGCCAGCAGTGACCCGACTGAGAACACTGAAGCTTTCTTT
TRBD1 TRBJ2-2 NA TRBV7-9 CASSLRTGVTGELFF TGTGCCAGCAGCTTACGGACAGGGGTAACCGGGGAGCTGTTTTTT
NA TRBJ1-5 NA TRBV30 CAWSLTWKKDQPQHF TGTGCCTGGAGTCTCACCTGGAAGAAAGATCAGCCCCAGCATTTT
NA TRBJ1-4 few TRBV19 CASIEGETGEKLFF TGTGCCAGTATCGAGGGGGAAACGGGTGAAAAACTGTTTTTT
NA TRBJ1-6 few TRBV27 CASSLWIPRRGGSYNSPLHF TGTGCCAGCAGTTTATGGATCCCCCGCCGGGGCGGCTCCTATAATTCACCCCTCCACTTT
NA TRBJ1-1 NA TRBV7-9 CASSELYREAFF TGTGCCAGCAGCGAGCTTTACAGGGAGGCTTTCTTT
NA TRBJ1-1 many TRBV5-1 CASSPPTANTEAFF TGTGCCAGCAGCCCCCCGACAGCGAACACTGAAGCTTTCTTT
NA TRBJ1-5 NA TRBV28 CASRSGTQTRGNQPQHF TGTGCCAGCAGATCCGGGACACAAACTCGGGGCAATCAGCCCCAGCATTTT
NA TRBJ2-1 NA TRBV12-3/TRBV12-4 CASRWSESSYNEQFF TGTGCCAGCAGGTGGAGCGAGAGCTCCTACAATGAGCAGTTCTTC
NA TRBJ2-7 NA TRBV7-2 CASSLVGGESSYEQYF TGTGCCAGCAGCTTAGTAGGCGGGGAGAGCTCCTACGAGCAGTACTTC